This T cell receptor beta chain was observed in a study of blood T cell repertoires in COVID-19. Study-wide background: Collection of acute and convalescent COVID-19 samples took place in the United States, Italy and Spain.

V shed 0 bases and J shed 4 bases, with 12 bases lying between them. Germline CDR1 and CDR2: MGHRA and YSYEKL. This CDR3 contains 16 residues. In the study's own analysis: How many nucleated cells were present was estimated from reference gene primer amplification. The data were produced by immunoSEQ multiplex PCR, yet TCRdb's version contains in-frame clones alone and is incomplete. V and J calls and clone size are copied from that table; D and trimming were computed from the DNA. The sample lists more than 70,000 clones, around 84% occurring once. The sequence came from an elderly woman in a cohort sampled during active or convalescent COVID-19. Sequencing used peripheral blood. The rearrangement links TRBV4-1 to TRBJ2-2; D gene uncertain. The CDR3 DNA sequence: TGCGCCAGCAGCCAAGAGCCAACTATAGTCACCGGGGAGCTGTTTTTT. Encoded protein: CASSQEPTIVTGELFF.